Reported below is one TCR beta chain. The data were obtained in a study of CD8 T cells in Susac syndrome. Random hexamers were used to reverse transcribe 0.5 to 1 ug of RNA. The CDR3 of TCR beta was amplified by immunoSEQ multiplex PCR across 54 Vbeta and 13 Jbeta. Each CDR3 protein is one row after TCRdb ran MiXCR on the immunoSEQ multiplex PCR reads. In the table there are about 210,000 distinct CDR3 sequences, roughly 94% of which are singletons. CDR3 size: 12 residues. Looked up from germline, CDR1 is GTSNPN and CDR2 is SVGIG (reference sequence). V was shortened by 4 bases and J by 7 bases, with 10 bases between the two germline ends.

The sample was CD4+ T cells from PBMCs. This sequence joins TRBV30 and TRBJ1-4, with D hard to call. The receptor was isolated from a human donor in good health. DNA of the CDR3: TGTGCCTGGACTTTATTCGGTGAAAAACTGTTTTTT. Translated: CAWTLFGEKLFF.